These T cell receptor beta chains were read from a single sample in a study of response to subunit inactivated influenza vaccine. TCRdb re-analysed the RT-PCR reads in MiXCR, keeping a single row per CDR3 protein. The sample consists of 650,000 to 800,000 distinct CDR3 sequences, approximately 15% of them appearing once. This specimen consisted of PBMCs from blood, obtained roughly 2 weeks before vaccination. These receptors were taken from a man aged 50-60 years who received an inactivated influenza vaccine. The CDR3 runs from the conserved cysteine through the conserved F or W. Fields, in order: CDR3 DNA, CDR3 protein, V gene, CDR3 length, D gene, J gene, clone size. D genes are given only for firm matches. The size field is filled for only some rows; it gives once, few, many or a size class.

cdr3_nt: TGTGCCAGCGAGAGAAACATGAACACTGAAGCTTTCTTT
cdr3_aa: CASERNMNTEAFF
v_call: TRBV7-9
cdr3_length: 13
d_call: .
j_call: TRBJ1-1
clone_size: many

cdr3_nt: TGCAGCGTCCTAAACCAGCACTACGAGCAGTACTTC
cdr3_aa: CSVLNQHYEQYF
v_call: TRBV29-1
cdr3_length: 12
d_call: .
j_call: TRBJ2-7
clone_size: few

cdr3_nt: TGTGCCAGCAGCTTGGTAGGAACCGGGGAGCTGTTTTTT
cdr3_aa: CASSLVGTGELFF
v_call: TRBV5-5
cdr3_length: 13
d_call: .
j_call: TRBJ2-2
clone_size: many

cdr3_nt: TGTGCCAGCAGCCCAGGTGGTCTAGCCCCCAACGAGCAGTACTTC
cdr3_aa: CASSPGGLAPNEQYF
v_call: TRBV7-9
cdr3_length: 15
d_call: .
j_call: TRBJ2-7
clone_size: .

cdr3_nt: TGTGCCAGCGCGACGTCGGTCGGGAGAATATCGGAGCTGTTTTTT
cdr3_aa: CASATSVGRISELFF
v_call: TRBV7-9
cdr3_length: 15
d_call: .
j_call: TRBJ2-2
clone_size: .

cdr3_nt: TGTGCCAGCAGCCCACGGACAGCCACAGATACGCAGTATTTT
cdr3_aa: CASSPRTATDTQYF
v_call: TRBV9
cdr3_length: 14
d_call: .
j_call: TRBJ2-3
clone_size: .

cdr3_nt: TGTGCCACCCAATTGGATGGAGACACCGGGGAGCTGTTTTTT
cdr3_aa: CATQLDGDTGELFF
v_call: TRBV24-1
cdr3_length: 14
d_call: .
j_call: TRBJ2-2
clone_size: .

cdr3_nt: TGTGCCAGCAGTTTTGTAGCGGGGGGGATAAACACCGGGGAGCTGTTTTTT
cdr3_aa: CASSFVAGGINTGELFF
v_call: TRBV27
cdr3_length: 17
d_call: TRBD2
j_call: TRBJ2-2
clone_size: .

cdr3_nt: TGTGCCAGCAGTCTGAGTTCACCCCTCCACTTT
cdr3_aa: CASSLSSPLHF
v_call: TRBV28
cdr3_length: 11
d_call: .
j_call: TRBJ1-6
clone_size: many

cdr3_nt: TGTGCCAGCAGTACCGCCGGGGGGCTGGGCAATGAGCAGTTCTTC
cdr3_aa: CASSTAGGLGNEQFF
v_call: TRBV6-1
cdr3_length: 15
d_call: .
j_call: TRBJ2-1
clone_size: few

cdr3_nt: TGTGCCAGCAGCTTAGAGGGACAGTTTAATGAAAAACTGTTTTTT
cdr3_aa: CASSLEGQFNEKLFF
v_call: TRBV7-2
cdr3_length: 15
d_call: TRBD1
j_call: TRBJ1-4
clone_size: .

cdr3_nt: TGTGCCAGCAGTTTTTGGGGGACTAGCGATTCCTACGAGCAGTACTTC
cdr3_aa: CASSFWGTSDSYEQYF
v_call: TRBV28
cdr3_length: 16
d_call: TRBD2
j_call: TRBJ2-7
clone_size: few

cdr3_nt: TGTGCCAGCGGCATATTAGCGGGATACAATGAGCAGTTCTTC
cdr3_aa: CASGILAGYNEQFF
v_call: TRBV6-2/TRBV6-3
cdr3_length: 14
d_call: TRBD2
j_call: TRBJ2-1
clone_size: .

cdr3_nt: TGTGCCAGCAGCTCGAAGGTCGGGGCGAGCTACGAGCAGTACTTC
cdr3_aa: CASSSKVGASYEQYF
v_call: TRBV7-9
cdr3_length: 15
d_call: .
j_call: TRBJ2-7
clone_size: once

cdr3_nt: TGTGCCAGCAGCTTCGACAGGTCGGGAGAGCAGTACTTC
cdr3_aa: CASSFDRSGEQYF
v_call: TRBV7-3
cdr3_length: 13
d_call: .
j_call: TRBJ2-7
clone_size: few

cdr3_nt: TGTGCCAGCACTCAAAACGTACAGGGGGCAGCGGATGAGCAGTTCTTC
cdr3_aa: CASTQNVQGAADEQFF
v_call: TRBV18
cdr3_length: 16
d_call: TRBD1
j_call: TRBJ2-1
clone_size: .

cdr3_nt: TGCAGTGCTAGAGATCGTCTAGCGGGGTCACTCACAGATACGCAGTATTTT
cdr3_aa: CSARDRLAGSLTDTQYF
v_call: TRBV20-1
cdr3_length: 17
d_call: TRBD2
j_call: TRBJ2-3
clone_size: few

cdr3_nt: TGTGCCAGCAGGAAGTCCGGGACTTCTAATGAAAAACTGTTTTTT
cdr3_aa: CASRKSGTSNEKLFF
v_call: TRBV28
cdr3_length: 15
d_call: .
j_call: TRBJ1-4
clone_size: many

cdr3_nt: TGTGCCAGCAGCGCATCGGACAGTTTAAGCTCCTACGAGCAGTACTTC
cdr3_aa: CASSASDSLSSYEQYF
v_call: TRBV3-1
cdr3_length: 16
d_call: .
j_call: TRBJ2-7
clone_size: few

cdr3_nt: TGTGCCAGCTCACCAAGGGCTAGCGGAAGGGGGGATGAGCAGTTCTTC
cdr3_aa: CASSPRASGRGDEQFF
v_call: TRBV18
cdr3_length: 16
d_call: .
j_call: TRBJ2-1
clone_size: few

cdr3_nt: TGTGCCAGCAGTTTAGTTACGGGGTCTAACTATGGCTACACCTTC
cdr3_aa: CASSLVTGSNYGYTF
v_call: TRBV28
cdr3_length: 15
d_call: .
j_call: TRBJ1-2
clone_size: .

cdr3_nt: TGCGCCAGCAGCCAAGATGGGCAGGTGAATTACAATGAGCAGTTCTTC
cdr3_aa: CASSQDGQVNYNEQFF
v_call: TRBV4-3
cdr3_length: 16
d_call: .
j_call: TRBJ2-1
clone_size: few

cdr3_nt: TGTGCCAGCAGCTTAACCCCGACAGGGGGTGAGACCCAGTACTTC
cdr3_aa: CASSLTPTGGETQYF
v_call: TRBV7-6
cdr3_length: 15
d_call: TRBD1
j_call: TRBJ2-5
clone_size: .

cdr3_nt: TGCGCCAGCAGCTTGGCCGTGCGAGCGGGGGCCCAAGAGACCCAGTACTTC
cdr3_aa: CASSLAVRAGAQETQYF
v_call: TRBV5-1
cdr3_length: 17
d_call: TRBD2
j_call: TRBJ2-5
clone_size: few

cdr3_nt: TGCGCCAGCAGCCAAGATGCGACTCCCTTATACGAGCAGTACTTC
cdr3_aa: CASSQDATPLYEQYF
v_call: TRBV4-3
cdr3_length: 15
d_call: .
j_call: TRBJ2-7
clone_size: .

cdr3_nt: TGTGCCAGCAGTAAACGACTAGCCAGTAGCACAGATACGCAGTATTTT
cdr3_aa: CASSKRLASSTDTQYF
v_call: TRBV27
cdr3_length: 16
d_call: TRBD2
j_call: TRBJ2-3
clone_size: .

cdr3_nt: TGTGCCAGCAGCTCCCCAGGGGATGGGGACACCATATATTTT
cdr3_aa: CASSSPGDGDTIYF
v_call: TRBV6-1
cdr3_length: 14
d_call: .
j_call: TRBJ1-3
clone_size: many

cdr3_nt: TGTGCCAGCAGTTTACTACCTCCCTACGAGCAGTACTTC
cdr3_aa: CASSLLPPYEQYF
v_call: TRBV12-3/TRBV12-4
cdr3_length: 13
d_call: .
j_call: TRBJ2-7
clone_size: few

cdr3_nt: TGTGCCAGCAGAAAATCCGGGACAGGGAGGTACGAGCGGTACTTC
cdr3_aa: CASRKSGTGRYERYF
v_call: TRBV11-2
cdr3_length: 15
d_call: TRBD1
j_call: TRBJ2-7
clone_size: .

cdr3_nt: TGCGCCAGCAGCCAAGATTGGAGAGAGAACACTGAAGCTTTCTTT
cdr3_aa: CASSQDWRENTEAFF
v_call: TRBV4-3
cdr3_length: 15
d_call: .
j_call: TRBJ1-1
clone_size: .